The 22 T cell receptor beta chains below all came from one sample that was sequenced in a study of T-cell reconstitution after alpha-beta-depleted transplantation in children. A TCRbeta library incorporating unique molecular identifiers was prepared. A single record per CDR3 protein comes from TCRdb applying MiXCR to the PCR reads. This table has 220,000 or so distinct CDR3 sequences, around 7.8% appearing once. Sequenced material: PBMCs, mostly from graft donor cells, taken 180 days after TCRalphabeta/CD19-depleted stem cell transplant. These receptors all stem from a male patient younger than 18 who had a stem cell transplant for acute lymphoblastic leukemia, so the T cells may come from the graft donor.

This clonotype was counted at least ten times. The chain employs TRBV20-1 and TRBJ1-5; no clear D gene. Trimming took 5 bases from V and 4 from J, leaving 15 bases between them. The CDR3 contains 14 residues. The germline gives CDR1 DFQATT, CDR2 SNEGSKA (reference sequence). This CDR3 reads CSALEGAVNQPQHF. The CDR3 bases are TGCAGTGCTCTGGAGGGAGCAGTTAATCAGCCCCAGCATTTT.

Ten or more counts support this clonotype. The CDR3 spells CASSQDRGRYEQYF. The CDR3 nucleotides read TGTGCCAGCAGTCAAGACAGGGGGCGCTACGAGCAGTACTTC. The V gene is TRBV6-2 or TRBV6-3, the J gene TRBJ2-7; 10 bases agree with TRBD1. The CDR3 sequence is 14 residues long. V trimming: 5 bases; J trimming: 3 bases; junction bases outside the gene matches: 4. Germline V gene data show CDR1 as MNHEY and CDR2 as SVGEGT.

This clonotype was recorded many times. This chain uses TRBV29-1 with TRBJ2-5, with 9 positions matching TRBD1. The trim removed 7 bases at V and 5 bases at J, leaving 11 bases unmatched. The CDR3 has 14 amino acids. CDR1 is SQVTM and CDR2 is ANQGSEA in the germline V gene. CDR3 nucleotides: TGCAGCGCGGGCGTTGGGACAGGGTACGAGACCCAGTACTTC. As protein: CSAGVGTGYETQYF.

This clonotype came up many times. The chain has TRBV4-3 and TRBJ1-2, with 9 bases lining up with TRBD1. The CDR3 loop spans 16 amino acids. CDR1 and CDR2 (germline): LGHNA, YSLEER. Germline trimming cut 1 base from V and 5 bases from J; bases unmatched to any gene: 8. The CDR3 DNA sequence: TGCGCCAGCAGCCAAGGTCGGGACAGGGCCCCATATGGCTACACCTTC. Its protein is CASSQGRDRAPYGYTF.

This clonotype was recorded many times. The gene calls are TRBV5-6 and TRBJ2-7; TRBD2 matches at 8 bases. Per germline, CDR1 SGHDT and CDR2 YYEEEE. The CDR3 sequence is 13 residues long. The V segment lost 1 base and the J segment 6 bases; nucleotides outside the gene matches: 3. CDR3 DNA sequence: TGTGCCAGCAGCTTGATGACTAGCGCCGAGCAGTACTTC. Encoded protein: CASSLMTSAEQYF.

The table lists this clonotype with many counts. V and J are TRBV19 and TRBJ1-1; D gene ambiguous. Trimming took off 5 bases at V and 1 base at J, with 11 bases between the two ends. The CDR3 contains 14 residues. Germline V gene sequence: CDR1 LNHDA, CDR2 SQIVND (reference sequence). The DNA for the CDR3 is TGTGCCAGTAGTGTTGGACGCTCGAACACTGAAGCTTTCTTT. As protein: CASSVGRSNTEAFF.

The CDR3 nucleotides are TGCAGTGCTTCCAAGGGGGGGGGAGAGACCCAGTACTTC. Protein: CSASKGGGETQYF. The chain uses TRBV20-1 and TRBJ2-5; weak D call: TRBD2 (7 bases). Germline V gene sequence: CDR1 DFQATT, CDR2 SNEGSKA (reference sequence). V was pared by 5 bases and J by 4 bases, with 14 bases between. The CDR3 is 13 amino acids.

This clonotype was observed a few times. The chain is built from TRBV27 and TRBJ2-5; D unclear. CDR3 length: 15 residues. V was shortened by 1 base and J by 0 bases, with 9 bases between the two germline ends. Germline V gene lookup returns CDR1 MNHEY and CDR2 SMNVEV (reference sequence). For the CDR3, the DNA is TGTGCCAGCAGTTTATGGGCCACGTACCAAGAGACCCAGTACTTC. This gives the protein CASSLWATYQETQYF.

The V call is TRBV7-6, the J call TRBJ2-1; no definite D call. The CDR3 sequence is 12 residues long. Trimming took 3 bases from V and 6 from J, leaving 6 bases between them. Per germline, CDR1 SGHVS and CDR2 FNYEAQ. The CDR3 region is CASSFNSNEQFF. CDR3 coding DNA: TGTGCCAGCAGCTTTAACTCCAATGAGCAGTTCTTC.

This clonotype was picked up many times. V and J are TRBV12-3 or TRBV12-4 and TRBJ2-1, with TRBD1 identical over 9 bases. The CDR3 spans 15 residues. The V segment lost 2 bases and the J segment 12 bases; nucleotides outside the gene matches: 11. Here the CDR3 DNA reads TGTGCCAGCAGTTTAATGGGACAGGGATCTCAAGGGCAGTTCTTC. It is translated as CASSLMGQGSQGQFF.

Ten or more counts support this clonotype. The V call is TRBV18, the J call TRBJ1-2; 8 bases fit TRBD1. This CDR3 has 15 residues. Germline V CDR1 and CDR2: KGHSH, LQKENI. V dropped 2 bases and J dropped 4; count of bases not matched to a gene: 6. CDR3 residues: CASSPRTGTSYGYTF. DNA of the CDR3: TGTGCCAGCTCACCAAGGACAGGGACGAGCTATGGCTACACCTTC.

This clonotype was seen at least ten times. This chain uses TRBV12-3 or TRBV12-4 with TRBJ1-4; D remains unclear. The CDR3 is 12 amino acids. Trimming took off 6 bases at V and 0 bases at J, with 2 bases between the two ends. The CDR3 DNA is TGTGCCAGCAGAGCAACTAATGAAAAACTGTTTTTT. Its protein is CASRATNEKLFF.

This clonotype has only a few counts. The chain couples TRBV7-2 to TRBJ2-1; D may be TRBD2 (6 bases). The CDR3 covers 22 residues. Trimming shortened V by 3 bases and J by 0 bases, and 30 bases separated the two germline ends. Germline V gene data show CDR1 as SGHTA and CDR2 as FQGNSA. The CDR3: CASSFGGLGGGNILSSYNEQFF. The CDR3 region has the DNA TGTGCCAGCAGCTTTGGGGGGTTGGGAGGCGGGAATATCCTAAGCTCCTACAATGAGCAGTTCTTC.

This clonotype was seen just once. This may be a read error, as it is one base from a much larger clone. The rearrangement links TRBV29-1 to TRBJ2-7, with 9 nucleotides matching TRBD1. Per germline, CDR1 SQVTM and CDR2 ANQGSEA. The CDR3 runs 15 residues. This CDR3 is CSVGDRGTGNDEHYF. In DNA, the CDR3 is TGCAGCGTTGGAGATCGTGGGACAGGGAACGACGAGCATTACTTC.

This clonotype was detected ten times or more. The chain combines TRBV6-1 with TRBJ1-2, with 8 bases lining up with TRBD1. The CDR3 length is 13 residues. CDR1 is MNHNS, CDR2 SASEGT, per germline. The V and J ends lost 2 bases and 8 bases, in that order; junction bases with no gene match: 4. As DNA, the CDR3 is TGTGCCAGCAGTGAACAGGGGGCGGTAGGCTACACCTTC. This sequence encodes CASSEQGAVGYTF.

This clonotype was picked up a small number of times. This chain joins TRBV3-1 and TRBJ2-3, with TRBD2 matching 9 bases. Germline V gene data show CDR1 as LGHDT and CDR2 as YNNKEL (reference sequence). The CDR3 is made up of 16 amino acids. The trim removed 1 base at V and 7 bases at J, leaving 9 bases unmatched. The CDR3: CASSQVLGGGAYTQYF. Written as DNA, the CDR3 is TGTGCCAGCAGCCAAGTCTTAGGCGGGGGGGCCTATACGCAGTATTTT.

The sample holds many counts of this clonotype. The chain employs TRBV12-3 or TRBV12-4 and TRBJ1-2; perhaps TRBD1 as D (5 bases). This CDR3 is built from 13 residues. With 3 bases removed from V and 6 bases from J, the gap between germline ends came to 11 bases. The CDR3 region has the DNA TGTGCCAGCAGTTTGTCAGGGCGCCATGGCTACACCTTC. Translated: CASSLSGRHGYTF.

This clonotype was picked up many times. V usage is TRBV20-1 and J usage is TRBJ1-1; D unclear. Germline V gives CDR1 DFQATT, CDR2 SNEGSKA (reference sequence). CDR3 length: 14 residues. V dropped 4 bases and J dropped 1 base, with 13 bases sitting between them. This chain's CDR3 is CSAIGRAKNTEAFF. CDR3 in DNA: TGCAGTGCTATAGGAAGGGCCAAGAACACTGAAGCTTTCTTT.

This clonotype was counted many times. V is TRBV7-3 and J is TRBJ2-5; TRBD1 aligns across 7 bases. This CDR3 is 15 amino acids long. Germline CDR1 and CDR2: SGHTA and FQGTGA. Unmatched junction bases numbered 8, after V lost 2 bases and J lost 5 bases. The CDR3 spells CASSLGTARGETQYF. The CDR3 DNA is TGTGCCAGCAGCTTAGGGACAGCTAGGGGGGAGACCCAGTACTTC. The full variable domain, with the rest looked up from reference TRBV7-3 and TRBJ2-5, is GAGVSQTPSNKVTEKGKYVELRCDPISGHTALYWYRQSLGQGPEFLIYFQGTGAADDSGLPNDRFFAVRPEGSVSTLKIQRTERGDSAVYLCASSLGTARGETQYFGPGTRLLVL.

This clonotype appeared many times. J is TRBJ1-4 and V is TRBV15; no reliable D call. The CDR3 extends over 12 amino acids. V was trimmed by 5 bases and J by 5 bases, leaving 6 bases between them. Germline V gives CDR1 LNHNV, CDR2 YYDKDF (reference sequence). In nucleotides, the CDR3 is TGTGCCACCAGCGGAGGGAATGAAAAACTGTTTTTT. This codes for CATSGGNEKLFF.

This clonotype was seen repeatedly, ten times or more. V is TRBV28 and J is TRBJ2-7; the D gene could be TRBD1 or TRBD2 (5 bases each). The germline V gene encodes CDR1 MDHEN and CDR2 SYDVKM. Trimming left V 8 bases short and J 3 bases short, with 23 bases between. The CDR3 contains 16 residues. CDR3 protein: CASLSGRRRLYYEQYF. The CDR3 DNA follows: TGTGCCAGCCTCTCGGGACGGAGGAGACTTTACTACGAGCAGTACTTC.

This clonotype showed up many times. The chain combines TRBV9 with TRBJ2-2, with 11 bases identical to TRBD2. V trimming: 6 bases; J trimming: 4 bases; junction bases outside the gene matches: 2. From germline, CDR1 is SGDLS and CDR2 YYNGEE. The CDR3 length is 14 residues. CDR3 region: CASTTSGSTGELFF. In DNA, the CDR3 is TGTGCCAGCACCACTAGCGGGAGCACCGGGGAGCTGTTTTTT.